The rows below give T cell receptor beta chains drawn from one sample of a study of early T cells in non-severe SARS-CoV-2 infection. One entry per CDR3 protein, called by TCRdb with MiXCR from the 5' RACE reads. The sample consists of 100,000 to 150,000 distinct CDR3 sequences, 15% of them appearing once. Material: whole blood. These receptors were collected from an adult who was a healthcare worker with PCR-confirmed SARS-CoV-2 infection or an uninfected control (not recorded which). Both conserved end residues are part of each CDR3. The order of the fields is V gene, D gene, CDR3 length, J gene, clone size, CDR3 DNA, CDR3 protein. The D gene is left open where the match is weak. Size is omitted from some rows. Given values are once, few, many or a class for expanded clones.

TRBV21-1	.	15	TRBJ2-1	.	TGTGCCAGCAGCAAGGGGATGAGCTCCTACAATGAGCAGTTCTTC	CASSKGMSSYNEQFF
TRBV6-6	TRBD2	16	TRBJ2-5	many	TGTGCCAGCAGTCCGGGACTAGCGGATGCTCAGGGGACCCAGTACTTC	CASSPGLADAQGTQYF
TRBV10-3	.	13	TRBJ1-2	many	TGTGCCATCAGTGAGCGAGGAAGTGATGGCTACACCTTC	CAISERGSDGYTF
TRBV12-3/TRBV12-4	.	12	TRBJ2-1	.	TGTGCCAGCAAGACGGACGGCGATGAGCAGTTCTTC	CASKTDGDEQFF
TRBV7-9	.	14	TRBJ2-7	.	TGTGCCAGCAGCTTAGAAGGGGTGGACGGCGAGCAGTACTTC	CASSLEGVDGEQYF
TRBV6-5	.	14	TRBJ2-2	.	TGTGCCAGCACCCATGGAGGTGGCACCGGGGAGCTGTTTTTT	CASTHGGGTGELFF
TRBV9	.	19	TRBJ2-1	.	TGTGCCAGCAGCGTACGGGTAGCGGGCGAGGGGGAGTCCTACAATGAGCAGTTCTTC	CASSVRVAGEGESYNEQFF
TRBV13	.	14	TRBJ2-7	few	TGTGCCAGCAGCTCATGGGGGGCCCACGGGGAGCAGTACTTC	CASSSWGAHGEQYF
TRBV18	.	15	TRBJ1-6	.	TGTGCCAGCTCCTCCCAGCCGGGATATAATTCACCCCTCCACTTT	CASSSQPGYNSPLHF
TRBV5-7	.	14	TRBJ2-3	.	TGTGCCAGCAGCTTCGTGCGGGGCACAGATACGCAGTATTTT	CASSFVRGTDTQYF
TRBV12-3/TRBV12-4	.	13	TRBJ1-1	.	TGTACCAGCAGTTGGAGGGGCGGGGGTGAAGCTTTCTTT	CTSSWRGGGEAFF
TRBV4-1	.	18	TRBJ2-2	few	TGCGCCAGCAGCCATAGCCAGGGGGGTTTAGTTGGCACCGGGGAGCTGTTTTTT	CASSHSQGGLVGTGELFF
TRBV12-5	.	13	TRBJ2-5	few	TGTGCTAGTGGTTTGGCTCGGTGGGAGACCCAGTACTTC	CASGLARWETQYF
TRBV11-2	.	14	TRBJ2-3	.	TGTGCCAGCAGCTTAAATTACCTGGCAGATACGCAGTATTTT	CASSLNYLADTQYF
TRBV7-9	.	14	TRBJ2-1	.	TGTGCCAGCAGCTTCGACGCGGTCGGGAATGAGCAGTTCTTC	CASSFDAVGNEQFF
TRBV2	.	16	TRBJ2-2	many	TGTGCCAGCAGTGGCCGTTTAGGGGCAGCCGGCGGGGAGCTGTTTTTT	CASSGRLGAAGGELFF
TRBV7-2	.	15	TRBJ2-5	.	TGTGCCAGCAGCCCCCGTTCCCAGGGGCGAGAGACCCAGTACTTC	CASSPRSQGRETQYF
TRBV19	.	15	TRBJ2-3	few	TGTGCCAGTAGTGCTTCCCGGGACGGAGGAGATACGCAGTATTTT	CASSASRDGGDTQYF
TRBV12-5	.	13	TRBJ1-1	few	TGTGCTAGTGGCCCCGCCTCGGGCACTGAAGCTTTCTTT	CASGPASGTEAFF
TRBV4-1	TRBD1	20	TRBJ1-1	.	TGCGCCAGCAGCCAACCTCCTCTTGGACAGGCAGGGGGGAGGAACACTGAAGCTTTCTTT	CASSQPPLGQAGGRNTEAFF
TRBV7-2	TRBD2	14	TRBJ2-2	.	TGTGCCAGCAGCTTAGCGGGGGGGACCGGGGAGCTGTTTTTT	CASSLAGGTGELFF
TRBV11-2	TRBD1	16	TRBJ2-2	.	TGTGCCAGCAGCTCTTTAAGACAGGGTAGCGCCGGGGAGCTGTTTTTT	CASSSLRQGSAGELFF
TRBV10-1	TRBD1	16	TRBJ2-5	few	TGCGCCAGCAGTGAGGGTCGACAGGGGGTTGTCGAGACCCAGTACTTC	CASSEGRQGVVETQYF
TRBV30	TRBD1	15	TRBJ2-1	few	TGTGCCTGGAGGGCTCAGGGGGCGCGAGTTGGGGAGCAGTTCTTC	CAWRAQGARVGEQFF
TRBV5-1	.	13	TRBJ1-2	.	TGCGCCAGCAGCCCTGGAACCCAAGGGGGCTACACCTTC	CASSPGTQGGYTF
TRBV5-1	TRBD1	15	TRBJ1-1	many	TGCGCCAGCAGCTCCGGACAGGGAGGATTCACTGAAGCTTTCTTT	CASSSGQGGFTEAFF
TRBV6-1	.	14	TRBJ1-1	.	TGTGCCAGCGGAACAGAGGTTTTGAGCACTGAAGCTTTCTTT	CASGTEVLSTEAFF
TRBV5-5	.	12	TRBJ1-2	few	TGTGCCAGCAACCCCATGGGATTTGGCTACACCTTC	CASNPMGFGYTF
TRBV7-9	TRBD1	15	TRBJ1-4	.	TGTGCCAGCAGCTTCAGGGGGACGCTAACCGAAAAACTGTTTTTT	CASSFRGTLTEKLFF
TRBV12-3/TRBV12-4	.	12	TRBJ1-6	.	TGTGCCAGCACCCTCCCGGGTTCACCCCTCCACTTT	CASTLPGSPLHF
TRBV5-1	TRBD1	17	TRBJ1-4	.	TGCGCCAGCAGCTTGGGACAGGGCTATAACACCAATGAAAAACTGTTTTTT	CASSLGQGYNTNEKLFF
TRBV30	.	12	TRBJ1-1	few	TGTGCCGGCGGGAGGACGAGCACTGAAGCTTTCTTT	CAGGRTSTEAFF
TRBV29-1	.	15	TRBJ1-1	.	TGCAGCACTCCTGGGAGGGGGAGTGCAAGCACTGAAGCTTTCTTT	CSTPGRGSASTEAFF
TRBV5-4	.	12	TRBJ1-5	.	TGTGCCAGCAGCCAGGATGATCAGCCCCAGCATTTT	CASSQDDQPQHF
TRBV4-1	.	13	TRBJ1-2	many	TGCGCCAGCAGCCAATTGGGAGAAGATGGCTACACCTTC	CASSQLGEDGYTF
TRBV11-2	TRBD1	16	TRBJ2-1	.	TGTGCCAGCAGCTTAGATCCTAGGGACAGAGGGGATGAGCAGTTCTTC	CASSLDPRDRGDEQFF
TRBV12-3/TRBV12-4	TRBD1	14	TRBJ1-5	few	TGTGCCAGCAGCTTAACAGGGGGCTATCAGCCCCAGCATTTT	CASSLTGGYQPQHF
TRBV4-2	.	16	TRBJ2-2	.	TGTGCCAGCAGCCAACAGCAGGGATTGAACACCGGGGAGCTGTTTTTT	CASSQQQGLNTGELFF
TRBV5-4	.	15	TRBJ2-3	few	TGTGCCAGCAGCCCGCAGTCCCCTAGCACAGATACGCAGTATTTT	CASSPQSPSTDTQYF
TRBV30	.	15	TRBJ2-7	few	TGTGCCTGGAGTGGGGGGGGCGTTTTCTCCTACGAGCAGTACTTC	CAWSGGGVFSYEQYF
TRBV10-1	.	12	TRBJ2-1	few	TGCGCCAGCAGTGACTGGCCGGGTGAGCAGTTCTTC	CASSDWPGEQFF